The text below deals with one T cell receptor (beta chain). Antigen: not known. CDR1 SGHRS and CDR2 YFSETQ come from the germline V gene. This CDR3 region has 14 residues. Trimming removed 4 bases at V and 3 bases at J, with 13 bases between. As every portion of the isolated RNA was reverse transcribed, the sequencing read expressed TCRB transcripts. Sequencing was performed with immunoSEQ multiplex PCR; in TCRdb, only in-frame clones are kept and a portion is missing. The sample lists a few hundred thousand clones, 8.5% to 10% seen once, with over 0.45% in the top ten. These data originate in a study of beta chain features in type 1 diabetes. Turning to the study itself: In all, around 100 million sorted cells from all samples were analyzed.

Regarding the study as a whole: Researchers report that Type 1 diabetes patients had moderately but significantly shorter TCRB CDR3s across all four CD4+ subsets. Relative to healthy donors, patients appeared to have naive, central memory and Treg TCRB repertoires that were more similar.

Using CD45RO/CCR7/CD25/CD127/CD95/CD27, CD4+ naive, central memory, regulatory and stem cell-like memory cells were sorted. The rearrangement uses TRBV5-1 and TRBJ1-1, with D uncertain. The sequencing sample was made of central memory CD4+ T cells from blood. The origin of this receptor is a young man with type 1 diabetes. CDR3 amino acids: CASSATERYTEAFF. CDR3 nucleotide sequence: TGCGCCAGCAGCGCAACAGAGCGTTACACTGAAGCTTTCTTT.